Detailed here is one TCR beta chain. Its antigen has not been determined. Per-base quality was not reported, and no clone a single base away is much larger than it. The CDR3 has 15 amino acids, counting the end cysteine and phenylalanine. Just the 45-base CDR3 DNA is kept, in frame starting at base 1. The germline ends are 9 bases apart after V is trimmed by 0 bases and J by 2 bases. Looking up the germline V gene yields CDR1 SGHAT and CDR2 FQNNGV. CEF-cultured naive and memory CD4+ T cell DNA received survey-level immunoSEQ TCR-beta sequencing. The authors' pipeline ran thus. During preprocessing, nonproductive sequences were removed, along with CDR3s that did not begin with C, did not end with F or W, or were shorter than 7 amino acids. Antigen-specific clonotypes were called with the MANAFEST web app on the basis of expansion relative to the reference and to other culture wells. A clone was considered positive if significant expansion relative to the reference culture was observed in 2 of 3 replicate wells at an FDR below 0.05. Positive clones also required significant expansion versus all other tandem wells and an odds ratio above 5. Cultured and uncultured naive and memory CD4+ repertoires were searched for previously identified spike- and CEF-reactive CDR3s. CDR3 homology was measured as pairwise Levenshtein distance, computed with the stringdist R package after trimming three terminal residues from each end. TCRdb provides this immuneACCESS table in a form limited to in-frame rearrangements. Some clones are lacking; in checked studies, under half of them reflect an unresolved V gene, and why the rest are absent is not known. Clonal size and the V and J genes are those of that table, whereas D and trimming came from the DNA. The sample records about 39,000 clones, around 77% of which are singletons. Together, the top ten hold around 20% of the sample.

Naive and memory CD4+ T cells were separated from cryopreserved PBMCs by CD4 enrichment followed by EasySep naive CD4+ T cell enrichment. Sorted naive or memory CD4+ T cells (10^5) were grown at a 1:1 ratio with T cell-depleted PBMCs and CEF peptides for nine to eleven days. In general, triplicate replicate wells were used for every peptide culture condition. Ficoll-Paque PLUS gradient centrifugation was used to isolate PBMCs from either whole blood or leukapheresis product. PBMCs were either cryopreserved at -140°C or used fresh in the expansion assay. The QIAamp Micro DNA Kit was used to extract genomic DNA from the CD4+ T cells. This sample was taken from a study of CD4 T cells in relation to SARS-CoV-2 and coronaviruses (dated by TCRdb to 2020 to 2022). About the study as a whole: In the ViraFEST assay, PBMCs were cultured with antigen for under 13 days, after which TCR beta CDR3s were sequenced to identify antigen-specific clonal expansions. A median age of around 35 years, with a range of roughly 21 to 75 years, was recorded for the full convalescent cohort of over 9 patients. Of the approximately 12 convalescent patients, 8 were male and 4 were female, and two of the subjects were Hispanic. Patient-derived lymphoblastoid cell lines were used to map the HLA restriction of shared crossreactive spike epitopes. Memory CD4+ T cell crossreactivity between SARS-CoV-2 and common cold coronavirus spike proteins was assessed at the TCR clonotype level in the study. The Adaptive Biotechnologies TCR-sequencing kit was used for samples from a few pre-COVID donors and for the naive versus memory experiments, whereas the other data were Illumina-based. A different, Illumina-based TCR-beta assay was used to sequence expansion assays from other donors in the study. On the study overall, not on this receptor specifically: No donor contributed both pre-pandemic and post-infection samples, which limited tracing the source of pre-existing responses. Naive versus memory sequencing indicated that memory recall responses, rather than primary responses primed during culture, are detected by the assay. Significantly weaker SARS-CoV-2-driven expansion was shown by crossreactive clones than by monoreactive clones, consistent with antigenic imprinting. Because the crossreactivity analysis focused on spike protein, crossreactivity against other viral proteins was not assessed. The study was constrained by small numbers of patients and of tested TCRs. Approximately 60% of donors had memory CD4+ clonotypes that crossrecognized SARS-CoV-2 and at least one common cold coronavirus spike.

Source material: memory CD4+ T cells from PBMCs, cultured in vitro. The cell subset or site label on this specimen signifies: memory (non-naive) CD4+ T cells. This clonotype was obtained from an adult with COVID-19. Rearrangement joined TRBV11-2 to TRBJ2-3; D gene: possibly TRBD1, on 5 matching bases. The DNA sequence reads TGTGCCAGCAGCTTAGACGGACAAGACACAGATACGCAGTATTTT. The resulting protein is CASSLDGQDTDTQYF.